This TCR beta chain was identified during a study of graft-versus-host responses after intestinal transplantation. On the study more broadly: Transplant recipients had multivisceral, liver-intestinal, or isolated intestinal grafts. Every recipient underwent anti-thymocyte globulin induction, then tacrolimus and steroids for around three years.

Remarks on this clone: The antigen remains unidentified.

Assay: immunoSEQ multiplex PCR; the TCRdb copy retains only in-frame clones and omits some. The sample gives about 110,000 clones, over 85% of which show up once; approximately 0.25% is in the top ten. Study conclusions and caveats: Recipient bone marrow held GvH clones, some seen earlier in ileum or blood.

This clonotype was sampled from a human donor who was the organ donor for an intestinal transplant. The sample here was unstimulated CD4+ T cells sorted from spleen or lymph node cells, taken before transplant.

The CDR3 nucleotides read TGTGCCAGCAGTGAAGGGGGCGAAAAACTGTTTTTT. Translating gives CASSEGGEKLFF. The chain has TRBV2 and TRBJ1-4; possible D gene TRBD1, 5 bases. The CDR3 has 12 residues. The V end was cut by 1 base, the J end by 8 bases, with 5 bases between. Germline assignment: CDR1 SNHLY and CDR2 FYNNEI.